One and the same sample provided the 17 T cell receptor beta chains below, sequenced in a study of T cell responses to AZD1222 COVID-19 vaccine. Libraries were prepared by immunoSEQ multiplex PCR; TCRdb keeps only in-frame clonotypes and omits some of them. The data hold 120,000 or so clones, with roughly 88% observed a single time. The material was peripheral blood, obtained 28 days after the second AZD1222 dose. The receptors originated from an adult who received the AZD1222 COVID-19 vaccine.

The chain recombines TRBV10-3 with TRBJ1-5; perhaps TRBD1 as D (5 bases). Trimming left V 0 bases short and J 2 bases short, with 5 bases between. This CDR3 region has 14 residues. CDR1 and CDR2 (germline): ENHRY, SYGVKD. The CDR3 spells CAISESGGNQPQHF. Here the CDR3 DNA reads TGTGCCATCAGTGAGTCGGGGGGCAATCAGCCCCAGCATTTT.

The table lists this clone with a count of one. The CDR3 sequence is CASSYTGQLNEKLFF. As DNA, the CDR3 is TGTGCCAGCAGTTACACCGGACAGCTTAATGAAAAACTGTTTTTT. The chain carries TRBV6-2 or TRBV6-3 and TRBJ1-4; TRBD1 is a possible D gene (6 bases). Germline CDR1 is MNHEY and CDR2 is SVGEGT. There are 15 residues in the CDR3. The V and J ends lost 2 bases and 4 bases respectively, with 11 bases between them.

This clone occurred once. This chain connects TRBV28 to TRBJ1-5; unclear D gene. The CDR3 contains 17 residues. V dropped 4 bases and J dropped 1 base, with 17 bases sitting between them. The germline V gene encodes CDR1 MDHEN and CDR2 SYDVKM. The CDR3 protein is CASSSFKGSGSNQPQHF. CDR3 DNA sequence: TGTGCCAGCAGTTCTTTCAAGGGTTCTGGGAGCAATCAGCCCCAGCATTTT.

This clone was recorded once. The chain has TRBV9 and TRBJ2-3; D may be TRBD1 (5 bases). Germline values: CDR1 SGDLS, CDR2 YYNGEE. Trimming pared 4 bases from V and 3 bases from J, leaving 15 bases between. CDR3 length: 15 residues. CDR3 bases: TGTGCCAGCAGCCCCCGTCGCCAGGGAACAGATACGCAGTATTTT. This gives the protein CASSPRRQGTDTQYF.

This clone was detected a few times. The chain joins TRBV29-1 to TRBJ1-4; the match to TRBD1 covers 7 bases. The CDR3 is made up of 14 amino acids. The germline CDR1 and CDR2 sequences are SQVTM and ANQGSEA. The J segment lost 8 bases and the V segment lost 2 bases, leaving 8 bases of the junction unmatched. The CDR3 loop is CSVEWSGRGEKLFF. CDR3 DNA sequence: TGCAGCGTTGAATGGTCGGGCAGGGGGGAAAAACTGTTTTTT.

V gene TRBV7-9 combines with J gene TRBJ1-2; weak D call: TRBD1 (6 bases). The CDR3 contains 14 residues. The V gene's germline CDR1 is SEHNR and CDR2 FQNEAQ (reference sequence). V was cut by 6 bases and J by 3 bases, with 14 bases left in between. CDR3 DNA sequence: TGTGCCAGCAGGGGCGGCAGGGGCCACTATGGCTACACCTTC. Amino acid sequence: CASRGGRGHYGYTF.

The chain combines TRBV10-2 with TRBJ2-1; D unclear. Germline V gives CDR1 WSHSY, CDR2 SAAADI. Trimming took 2 bases from V and 12 from J, leaving 5 bases between them. This CDR3 spans 10 amino acids. CDR3 nucleotides: TGCGCCAGCAGTGAGGGGGTGCAGTTCTTC. The encoded protein is CASSEGVQFF.

The V and J genes are TRBV19 and TRBJ1-4; possibly TRBD1 for D (6 bases). Germline CDR1 and CDR2: LNHDA and SQIVND (reference sequence). CDR3 size: 15 residues. V lost 5 bases and J 8 bases, leaving 18 bases between the germline ends. The CDR3 reads CASSPGQNIREKLFF. The CDR3 DNA is TGTGCCAGTAGTCCCGGACAGAACATTCGAGAAAAACTGTTTTTT.

The chain links TRBV11-3 to TRBJ1-2; 7 nucleotides match TRBD1. Germline CDR1 SGHNT, CDR2 YENEEA. This CDR3 comprises 13 residues. Trimming took 5 bases from V and 14 from J; bases not matched to a gene: 14. CDR3 region: CASSQGGTGSVTF. CDR3 nucleotide sequence: TGTGCCAGCAGCCAGGGGGGCACGGGGTCGGTGACCTTC.

The chain combines TRBV27 with TRBJ1-6, with 9 bases matching TRBD1. CDR1 is MNHEY and CDR2 is SMNVEV in the germline V gene (reference sequence). Trimming cost V 6 bases and J 8 bases; bases outside gene matches: 8. The CDR3 covers 15 residues. CDR3 sequence (DNA): TGTGCCAGCAGAAGGGACAGGGAGAGGGATTCACCCCTCCACTTT. It yields the protein CASRRDRERDSPLHF.

Turning to this clone: The limits of the CDR3 on the DNA are not certain, so only TCRdb's listed CDR3 is given. This sequence joins TRBV28 and TRBJ1-1. From germline, CDR1 is MDHEN and CDR2 SYDVKM. Inclusive of both ends, the CDR3 amounts to 15 amino acids. CDR3 region: CASSNGNTEAFFAFF.

The V call is TRBV5-8, the J call TRBJ1-5; possible D gene TRBD1, 5 bases. This CDR3 has 15 residues. Looked up from germline, CDR1 is SGHTS and CDR2 is YDEGEE. Trimming cost V 0 bases and J 10 bases, with 17 bases left between them. The CDR3, as DNA: TGTGCCAGCAGCTTGGACCCGAGGGGCGCACAACCCCAGCATTTT. It encodes CASSLDPRGAQPQHF.

This chain's CDR3 is CASSPWGGGLFF. DNA for the CDR3: TGTGCCAGCAGTCCATGGGGCGGGGGGTTGTTTTTT. V and J are TRBV27 and TRBJ2-2, with TRBD2 matching over 8 bases. CDR1 is MNHEY and CDR2 is SMNVEV in the germline V gene (reference sequence). The CDR3 contains 12 residues. The J segment lost 15 bases and the V segment lost 5 bases, leaving 8 bases of the junction unmatched.

The rearrangement links TRBV15 to TRBJ2-5; TRBD2 aligns across 9 bases. Germline values: CDR1 LNHNV, CDR2 YYDKDF (reference sequence). V was pared by 2 bases and J by 1 base, with 5 bases of the junction left unmatched. The CDR3 totals 16 residues. This CDR3 is CATSRWEAGGQETQYF. Here the CDR3 DNA reads TGTGCCACCAGCAGATGGGAAGCGGGGGGCCAAGAGACCCAGTACTTC.

The chain has TRBV5-1 and TRBJ2-5; D gene unclear. Trimming pared 3 bases from V and 1 base from J, leaving 16 bases between. Per the germline V gene, CDR1 is SGHRS and CDR2 is YFSETQ. The CDR3 runs 16 residues. As DNA, the CDR3 is TGCGCCAGCAGCTCCGCCCCCTCGGACGGCCAAGAGACCCAGTACTTC. This encodes CASSSAPSDGQETQYF.

The gene calls are TRBV4-2 and TRBJ2-7, with D hard to call. The CDR3 extends over 16 amino acids. Per germline, CDR1 LGHNA and CDR2 YNFKEQ. V was cut by 3 bases and J by 0 bases, with 15 bases left in between. In nucleotides, the CDR3 is TGTGCCAGCAGCCAGGATTATCGAACCGCCTCCTACGAGCAGTACTTC. As protein: CASSQDYRTASYEQYF.

The V and J genes are TRBV19 and TRBJ2-2; 7 bases are shared with TRBD1. The CDR3 spans 14 residues. V lost 3 bases and J lost 10; bases outside the gene matches: 8. The V gene's germline CDR1 is LNHDA and CDR2 SQIVND (reference sequence). CDR3 in amino acids: CASSIPGQLKELFF. CDR3 nucleotides: TGTGCCAGTAGTATTCCGGGACAGCTTAAGGAGCTGTTTTTT. Complete variable domain (other parts from reference TRBV19 and TRBJ2-2): DGGITQSPKYLFRKEGQNVTLSCEQNLNHDAMYWYRQDPGQGLRLIYYSQIVNDFQKGDIAEGYSVSREKKESFPLTVTSAQKNPTAFYLCASSIPGQLKELFFGEGSRLTVL.